The clone carrying this TCR beta chain showed up many times. The antigen is unknown. The data belong to a study of T cell repertoires in cytomegalovirus infection. Notes on the study in general: The study identified carriers of CMV plus the relevant HLA from cumulative public TCR beta family frequency.

Germline loops: CDR1 SGHVS, CDR2 FQNEAQ. This CDR3 is built from 17 residues. The V gene end was trimmed by 3 bases and the J gene end by 5 bases; junction bases not matched to a gene: 11. From the reads, TCRdb called clonotypes with MiXCR, one entry per CDR3 protein. This sample has 310,000 or so distinct CDR3 sequences, with roughly 25% found just once. This TCR came from a human donor in good health (CMV status not recorded). Some clones in this sample may be carry-over from other donors' samples. This chain uses TRBV7-8 with TRBJ2-1, with TRBD2 matching over 9 bases. The sample in question was cultured PBMCs, obtained from culture after CMV antigen stimulation. The chain's CDR3 is CASSFRGGTSRNNEQFF. CDR3 nucleotides: TGTGCCAGCAGCTTTAGAGGAGGGACTAGCAGAAACAATGAGCAGTTCTTC.